Listed here is a single T cell receptor (beta chain). This CDR3 is 16 amino acids long. Looked up from germline, CDR1 is MGHRA and CDR2 is YSYEKL. Trimming shortened V by 1 base and J by 2 bases, and 12 bases separated the two germline ends. Followed longitudinally, the Seattle patients had been enrolled during active infection. This record comes from a study of blood T cell repertoires in COVID-19. About the research overall: The study drew acute and convalescent COVID-19 samples from the United States, Italy and Spain. In each case, the material was cDNA or gDNA derived from T cells, B-cell-depleted T cells, or PBMCs.

Assay: immunoSEQ multiplex PCR; the TCRdb copy retains only in-frame clones and omits some. The data show 250,000 to 300,000 clones, with about 90% seen just once and more than 10% held by the top ten. The rearrangement joins TRBV4-1 to TRBJ1-5; no firm D call. Material for sequencing was peripheral blood. The sequence was collected from a woman in her 30s with COVID-19, enrolled during active disease. The CDR3 DNA follows: TGCGCCAGCAGCCAAGCAGCAGGCATGGGCAATCAGCCCCAGCATTTT. Its translation is CASSQAAGMGNQPQHF.